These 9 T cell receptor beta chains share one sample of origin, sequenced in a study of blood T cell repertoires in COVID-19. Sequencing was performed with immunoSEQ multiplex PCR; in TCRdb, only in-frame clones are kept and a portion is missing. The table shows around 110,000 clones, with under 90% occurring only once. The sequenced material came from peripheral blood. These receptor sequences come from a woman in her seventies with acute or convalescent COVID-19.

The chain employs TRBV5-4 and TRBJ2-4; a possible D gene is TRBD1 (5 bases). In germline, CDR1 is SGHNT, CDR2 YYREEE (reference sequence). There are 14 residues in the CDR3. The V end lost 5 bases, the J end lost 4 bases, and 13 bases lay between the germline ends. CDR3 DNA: TGTGCCAGCAGTTCGCCAGGGTCAAAAAACATTCAGTACTTC. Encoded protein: CASSSPGSKNIQYF.

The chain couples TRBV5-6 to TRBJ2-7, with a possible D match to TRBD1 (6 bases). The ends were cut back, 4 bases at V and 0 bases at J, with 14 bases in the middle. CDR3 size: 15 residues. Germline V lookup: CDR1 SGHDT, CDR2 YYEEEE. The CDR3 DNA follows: TGTGCCAGCAGCGAAGTAGGGGGACCCTCCTACGAGCAGTACTTC. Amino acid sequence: CASSEVGGPSYEQYF.

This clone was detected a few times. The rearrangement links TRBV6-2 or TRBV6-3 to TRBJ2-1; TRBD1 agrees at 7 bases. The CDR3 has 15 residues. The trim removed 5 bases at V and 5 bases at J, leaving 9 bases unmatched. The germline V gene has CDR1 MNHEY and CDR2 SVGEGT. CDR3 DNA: TGTGCCAGCAGTCAAGACAGGGTAGGGAACAATGAGCAGTTCTTC. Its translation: CASSQDRVGNNEQFF.

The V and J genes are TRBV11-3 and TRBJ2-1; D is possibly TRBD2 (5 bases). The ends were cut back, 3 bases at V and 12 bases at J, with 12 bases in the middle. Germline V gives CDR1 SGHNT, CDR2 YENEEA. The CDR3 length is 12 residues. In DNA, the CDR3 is TGTGCCAGCAGCTTCGAGGGTGCAGGGCAGTTCTTC. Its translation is CASSFEGAGQFF.

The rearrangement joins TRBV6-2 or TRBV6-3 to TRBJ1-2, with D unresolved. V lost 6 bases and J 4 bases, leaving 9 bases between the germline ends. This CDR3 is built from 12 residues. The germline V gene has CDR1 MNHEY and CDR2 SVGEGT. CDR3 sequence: CASSPGAYGYTF. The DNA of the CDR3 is TGTGCCAGCAGCCCGGGAGCCTATGGCTACACCTTC.

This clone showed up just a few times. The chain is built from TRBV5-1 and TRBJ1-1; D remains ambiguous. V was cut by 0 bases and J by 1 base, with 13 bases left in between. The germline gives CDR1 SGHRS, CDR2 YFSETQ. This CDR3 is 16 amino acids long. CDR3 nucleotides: TGCGCCAGCAGCTTGGGATACCTAACCGGGAACACTGAAGCTTTCTTT. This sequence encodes CASSLGYLTGNTEAFF.

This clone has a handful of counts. The CDR3: CASSSIRQPPGRTNYGYTF. In DNA form, the CDR3 reads TGTGCCAGCAGTTCAATTCGACAGCCCCCCGGGCGGACTAACTATGGCTACACCTTC. The chain combines TRBV27 with TRBJ1-2; D is possibly TRBD1 (5 bases). This CDR3 spans 19 amino acids. Trimming took 4 bases from V and 0 from J, leaving 24 bases between them. Looked up from germline, CDR1 is MNHEY and CDR2 is SMNVEV (reference sequence).

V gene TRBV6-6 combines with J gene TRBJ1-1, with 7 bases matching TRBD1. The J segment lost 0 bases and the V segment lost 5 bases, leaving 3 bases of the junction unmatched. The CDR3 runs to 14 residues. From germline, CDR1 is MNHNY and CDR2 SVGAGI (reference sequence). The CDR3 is CASSPGQLNTEAFF. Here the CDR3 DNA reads TGTGCCAGCAGTCCGGGACAGCTGAACACTGAAGCTTTCTTT.

This CDR3 reads CASSPDTNYGYTF. CDR3 nucleotides: TGTGCCAGCAGCCCGGACACTAACTATGGCTACACCTTC. This chain uses TRBV7-2 with TRBJ1-2; D is perhaps TRBD1 (5 bases). The V and J ends lost 5 bases and 0 bases respectively, with 7 bases between them. The CDR3 has 13 amino acids. Germline lookup yields CDR1 SGHTA and CDR2 FQGNSA.